Sequencing of this T cell receptor beta chain was carried out in a study of shared clonotypes between healthy human individuals. The assay was immunoSEQ multiplex PCR, and TCRdb's table has in-frame clones only and misses some. This table holds about 980,000 clones, around three quarters found once. Whole-study findings and limits: Incompleteness in sorted-subset sequencing, despite large depth, was shown by rarefaction.

This clone was observed once. Its antigen is still unknown. The V gene lost 4 bases and the J gene lost 4 bases, with 13 bases spanning the gap. The germline V gene encodes CDR1 SGHNT and CDR2 YYREEE (reference sequence). There are 14 residues in the CDR3. The chain recombines TRBV5-4 with TRBJ2-3, with D perhaps TRBD2 (5 bases). The TCR comes from a man aged 18 to 30 in good health. Sequenced sample: memory CD4+ T cells sorted from blood. Subset indicated: CD45RA-negative fraction. The CDR3 protein is CASSGERQADTQYF. The CDR3 DNA sequence: TGTGCCAGCAGCGGGGAGAGGCAAGCAGATACGCAGTATTTT.